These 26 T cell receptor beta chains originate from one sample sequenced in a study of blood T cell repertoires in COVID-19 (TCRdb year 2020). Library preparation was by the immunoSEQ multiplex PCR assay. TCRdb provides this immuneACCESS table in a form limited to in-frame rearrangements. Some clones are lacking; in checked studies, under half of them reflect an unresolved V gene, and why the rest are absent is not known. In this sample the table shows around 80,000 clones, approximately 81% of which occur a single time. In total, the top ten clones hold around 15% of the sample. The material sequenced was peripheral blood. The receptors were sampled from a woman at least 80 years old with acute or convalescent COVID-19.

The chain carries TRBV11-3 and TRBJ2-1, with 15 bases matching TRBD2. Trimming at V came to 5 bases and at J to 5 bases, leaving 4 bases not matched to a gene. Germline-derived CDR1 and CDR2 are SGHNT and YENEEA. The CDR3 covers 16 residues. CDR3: CASSPGLAGGHNEQFF. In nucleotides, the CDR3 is TGTGCCAGCAGCCCTGGACTAGCGGGGGGGCACAATGAGCAGTTCTTC.

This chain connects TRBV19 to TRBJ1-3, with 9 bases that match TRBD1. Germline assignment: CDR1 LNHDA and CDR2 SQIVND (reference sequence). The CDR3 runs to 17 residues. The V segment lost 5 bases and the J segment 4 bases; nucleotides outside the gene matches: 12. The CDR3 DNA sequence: TGTGCCAGTAGTTTCAACACGGGACAGGGTAACGGAAACACCATATATTTT. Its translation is CASSFNTGQGNGNTIYF.

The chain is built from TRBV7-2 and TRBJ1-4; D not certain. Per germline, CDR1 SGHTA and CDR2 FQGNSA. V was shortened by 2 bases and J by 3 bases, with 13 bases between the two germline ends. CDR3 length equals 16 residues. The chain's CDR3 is CASSLIGRGSNEKLFF. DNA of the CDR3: TGTGCCAGCAGCTTAATCGGCCGGGGTTCTAATGAAAAACTGTTTTTT.

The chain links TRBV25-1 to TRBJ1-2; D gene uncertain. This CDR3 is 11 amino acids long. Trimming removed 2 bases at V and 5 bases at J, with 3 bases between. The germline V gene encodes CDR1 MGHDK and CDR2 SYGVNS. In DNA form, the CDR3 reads TGTGCCAGCAGTGAACTGTATGGCTACACCTTC. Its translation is CASSELYGYTF.

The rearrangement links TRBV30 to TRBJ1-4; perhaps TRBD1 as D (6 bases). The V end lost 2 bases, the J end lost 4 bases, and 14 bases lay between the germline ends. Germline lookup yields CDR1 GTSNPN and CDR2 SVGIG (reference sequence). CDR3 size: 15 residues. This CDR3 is CAWSSSGVLNEKLFF. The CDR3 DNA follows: TGTGCCTGGAGTTCCTCAGGGGTCCTTAATGAAAAACTGTTTTTT.

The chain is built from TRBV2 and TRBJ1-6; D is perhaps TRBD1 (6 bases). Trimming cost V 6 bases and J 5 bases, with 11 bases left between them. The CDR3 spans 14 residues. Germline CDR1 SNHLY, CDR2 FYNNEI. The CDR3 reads CASRRQVNNSPLHF. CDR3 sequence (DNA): TGTGCCAGCAGACGACAGGTGAATAATTCACCCCTCCACTTT.

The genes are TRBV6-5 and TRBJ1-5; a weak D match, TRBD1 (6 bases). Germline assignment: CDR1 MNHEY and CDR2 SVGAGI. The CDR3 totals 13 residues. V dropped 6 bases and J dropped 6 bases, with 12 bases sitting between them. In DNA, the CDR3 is TGTGCCAGCAGACAGGGAAAGGGTCAGCCCCAGCATTTT. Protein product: CASRQGKGQPQHF.

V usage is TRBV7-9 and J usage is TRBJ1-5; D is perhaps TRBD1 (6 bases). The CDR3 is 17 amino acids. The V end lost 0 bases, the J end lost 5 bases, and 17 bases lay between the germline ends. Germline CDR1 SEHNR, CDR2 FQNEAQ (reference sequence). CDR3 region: CASSLAGTGKGDQPQHF. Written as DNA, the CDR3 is TGTGCCAGCAGCTTAGCGGGTACAGGGAAGGGGGATCAGCCCCAGCATTTT.

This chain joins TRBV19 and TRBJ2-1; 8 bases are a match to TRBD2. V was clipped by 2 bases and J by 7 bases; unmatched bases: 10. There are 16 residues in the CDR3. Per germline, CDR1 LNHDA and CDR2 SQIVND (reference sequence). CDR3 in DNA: TGTGCCAGTAGTATAACGGCGGGGGGTTTTGGGAATGAGCAGTTCTTC. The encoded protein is CASSITAGGFGNEQFF.

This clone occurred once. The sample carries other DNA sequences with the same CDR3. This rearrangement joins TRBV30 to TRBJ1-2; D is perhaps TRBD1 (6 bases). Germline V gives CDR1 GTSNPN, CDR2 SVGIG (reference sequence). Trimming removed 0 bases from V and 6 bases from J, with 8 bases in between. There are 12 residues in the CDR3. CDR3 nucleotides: TGTGCCTGGAGTGTACAGGGAGATGGCTACACCTTC. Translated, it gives CAWSVQGDGYTF.

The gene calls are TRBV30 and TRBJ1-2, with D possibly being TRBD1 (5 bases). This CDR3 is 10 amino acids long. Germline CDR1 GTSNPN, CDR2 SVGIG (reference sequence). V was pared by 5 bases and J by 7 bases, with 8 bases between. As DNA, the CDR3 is TGTGCCTGGCTCCAGGGTGGCTACACCTTC. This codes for CAWLQGGYTF. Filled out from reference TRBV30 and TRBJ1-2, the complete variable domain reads SQTIHQWPATLVQPVGSPLSLECTVEGTSNPNLYWYRQAAGRGLQLLFYSVGIGQISSEVPQNLSASRPQDRQFILSSKKLLLSDSGFYLCAWLQGGYTFGSGTRLTVV.

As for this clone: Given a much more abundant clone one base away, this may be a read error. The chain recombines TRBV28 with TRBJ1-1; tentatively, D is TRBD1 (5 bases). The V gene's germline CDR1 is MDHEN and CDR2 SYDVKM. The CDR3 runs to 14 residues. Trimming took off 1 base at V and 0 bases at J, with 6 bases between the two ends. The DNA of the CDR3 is TGTGCCAGCAGTTTATCAGGGATGAACACTGAAGCTTTCTTT. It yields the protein CASSLSGMNTEAFF.

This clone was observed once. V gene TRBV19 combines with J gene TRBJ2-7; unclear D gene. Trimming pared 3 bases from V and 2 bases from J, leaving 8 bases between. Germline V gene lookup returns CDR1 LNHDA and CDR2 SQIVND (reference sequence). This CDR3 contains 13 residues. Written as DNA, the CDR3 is TGTGCCAGTAGTATCGAGGTAGCCTACGAGCAGTACTTC. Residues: CASSIEVAYEQYF.

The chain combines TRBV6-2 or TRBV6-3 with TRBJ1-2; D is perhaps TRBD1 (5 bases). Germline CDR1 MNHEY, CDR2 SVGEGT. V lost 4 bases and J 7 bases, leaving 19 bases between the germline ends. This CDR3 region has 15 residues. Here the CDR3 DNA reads TGTGCCAGCAGTTCTCCGCAGGGCGTGCGGCGTGGCTACACCTTC. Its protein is CASSSPQGVRRGYTF.

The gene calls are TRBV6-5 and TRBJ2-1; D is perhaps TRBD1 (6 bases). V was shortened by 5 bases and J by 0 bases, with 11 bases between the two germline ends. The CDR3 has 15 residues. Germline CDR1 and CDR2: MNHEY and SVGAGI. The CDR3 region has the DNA TGTGCCAGCAGTCTGGACAGCTACTCCTACAATGAGCAGTTCTTC. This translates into CASSLDSYSYNEQFF.

The CDR3 nucleotides read TGCGCCAGCAGCCAGGACAGACAAGAGACCCAGTACTTC. Its translation is CASSQDRQETQYF. The V call is TRBV4-3, the J call TRBJ2-5; the D gene is possibly TRBD1 (6 bases). The CDR3 contains 13 residues. Per the germline V gene, CDR1 is LGHNA and CDR2 is YSLEER. V shed 3 bases and J shed 2 bases, with 7 bases lying between them.

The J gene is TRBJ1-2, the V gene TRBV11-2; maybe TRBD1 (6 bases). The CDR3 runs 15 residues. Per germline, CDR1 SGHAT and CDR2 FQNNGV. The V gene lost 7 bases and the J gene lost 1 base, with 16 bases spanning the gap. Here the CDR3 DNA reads TGTGCCAGCACCCCATCCGGACAGCTTAACTATGGCTACACCTTC. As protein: CASTPSGQLNYGYTF.

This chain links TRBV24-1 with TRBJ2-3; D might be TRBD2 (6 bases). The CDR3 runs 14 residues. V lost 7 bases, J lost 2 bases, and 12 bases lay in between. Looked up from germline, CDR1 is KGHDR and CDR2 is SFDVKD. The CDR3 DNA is TGTGCCACCAGCAACGCGGGGTTCACAGATACGCAGTATTTT. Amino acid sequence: CATSNAGFTDTQYF.

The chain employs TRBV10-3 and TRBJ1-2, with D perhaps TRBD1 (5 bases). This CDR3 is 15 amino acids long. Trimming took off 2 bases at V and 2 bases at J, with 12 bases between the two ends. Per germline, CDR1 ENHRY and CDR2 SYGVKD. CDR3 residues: CAISEGTDRNYGYTF. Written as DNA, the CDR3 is TGTGCCATCAGTGAGGGGACTGACCGAAACTATGGCTACACCTTC.

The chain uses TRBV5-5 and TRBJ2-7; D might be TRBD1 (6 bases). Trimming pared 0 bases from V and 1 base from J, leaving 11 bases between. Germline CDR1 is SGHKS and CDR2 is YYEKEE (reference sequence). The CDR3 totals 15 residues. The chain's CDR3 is CASSLEIGGSYEQYF. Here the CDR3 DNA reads TGTGCCAGCAGCTTGGAAATAGGGGGTTCCTACGAGCAGTACTTC.

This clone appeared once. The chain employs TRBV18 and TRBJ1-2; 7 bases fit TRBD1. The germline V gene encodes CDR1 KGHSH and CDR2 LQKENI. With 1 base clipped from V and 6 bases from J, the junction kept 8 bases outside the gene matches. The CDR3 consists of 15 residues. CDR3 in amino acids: CASSPQTGPLDGYTF. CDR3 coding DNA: TGTGCCAGCTCACCACAGACAGGGCCGCTGGATGGCTACACCTTC.

CDR3 loop: CASSDSPGYGYTF. The CDR3 DNA is TGTGCCAGCAGTGACTCTCCAGGCTATGGCTACACCTTC. The chain joins TRBV6-4 to TRBJ1-2, with D unresolved. The CDR3 covers 13 residues. V lost 0 bases, J lost 4 bases, and 6 bases lay in between. Looked up from germline, CDR1 is MRHNA and CDR2 is SNTAGT.

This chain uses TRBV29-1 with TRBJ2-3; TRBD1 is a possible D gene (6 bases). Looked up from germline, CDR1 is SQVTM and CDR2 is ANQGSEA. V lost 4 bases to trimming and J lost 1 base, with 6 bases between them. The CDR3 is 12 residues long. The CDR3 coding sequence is TGCAGCGTTGGGGGGCGCACAGATACGCAGTATTTT. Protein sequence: CSVGGRTDTQYF.

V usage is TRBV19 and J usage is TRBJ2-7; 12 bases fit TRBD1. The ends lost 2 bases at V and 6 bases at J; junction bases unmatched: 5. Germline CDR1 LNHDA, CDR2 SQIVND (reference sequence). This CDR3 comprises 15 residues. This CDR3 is CASSIPGQGAVEQYF. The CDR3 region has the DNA TGTGCCAGTAGTATACCGGGACAGGGGGCGGTCGAGCAGTACTTC.

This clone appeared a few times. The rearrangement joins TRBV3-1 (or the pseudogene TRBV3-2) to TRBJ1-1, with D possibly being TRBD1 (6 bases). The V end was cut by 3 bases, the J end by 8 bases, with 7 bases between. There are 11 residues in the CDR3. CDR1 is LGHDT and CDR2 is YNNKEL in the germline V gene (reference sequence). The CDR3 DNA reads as TGTGCCAGCAGCCAGGGGACAGAAGCTTTCTTT. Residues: CASSQGTEAFF.

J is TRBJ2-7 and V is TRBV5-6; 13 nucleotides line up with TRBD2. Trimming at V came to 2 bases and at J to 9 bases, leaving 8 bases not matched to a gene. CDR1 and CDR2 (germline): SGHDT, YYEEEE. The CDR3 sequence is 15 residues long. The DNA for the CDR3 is TGTGCCAGCAGCTTCAGGACTAGCGGGGGAGGGCGGCAGTACTTC. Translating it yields CASSFRTSGGGRQYF. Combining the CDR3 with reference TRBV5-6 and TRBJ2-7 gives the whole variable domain DAGVTQSPTHLIKTRGQQVTLRCSPKSGHDTVSWYQQALGQGPQFIFQYYEEEERQRGNFPDRFSGHQFPNYSSELNVNALLLGDSALYLCASSFRTSGGGRQYFGPGTRLTVT.